This entry lists 29 T cell receptor beta chains sequenced from one sample in a study of CD8 T cells in Susac syndrome. Reverse transcription of 0.5 to 1 ug RNA was performed with random hexamers. From the immunoSEQ multiplex PCR reads, TCRdb called clonotypes with MiXCR, one entry per CDR3 protein. The data show about 140,000 distinct CDR3 sequences, 90% to 95% seen once. The sample comprised CD4+ T cells from PBMCs. These receptors were collected from a human donor with multiple sclerosis.

The chain is built from TRBV20-1 and TRBJ2-5, with D possibly being TRBD1 or TRBD2 (6 bases each). CDR1 and CDR2 from the germline V gene are DFQATT and SNEGSKA (reference sequence). This CDR3 region has 14 residues. V was clipped by 3 bases and J by 3 bases, with 14 bases between them. The CDR3 nucleotides read TGCAGTGCTAGGCCGCCGAGGGGGGAAGAGACCCAGTACTTC. Translation: CSARPPRGEETQYF.

The gene calls are TRBV10-3 and TRBJ2-7; the D gene could be TRBD1 or TRBD2 (5 bases each). Germline V lookup: CDR1 ENHRY, CDR2 SYGVKD. The CDR3 runs to 14 residues. The V end was cut by 6 bases, the J end by 0 bases, with 12 bases between. The CDR3 nucleotides read TGTGCCATCAGCAGTGTAGGGACCTCCTACGAGCAGTACTTC. Its protein product is CAISSVGTSYEQYF.

The chain uses TRBV5-4 and TRBJ2-1; no clear D. Per the germline V gene, CDR1 is SGHNT and CDR2 is YYREEE (reference sequence). The length of the CDR3 is 12 residues. Trimming took 2 bases from V and 9 from J, leaving 9 bases between them. The CDR3 DNA reads as TGTGCCAGCAGCTTTTCATATACTGAGCAGTTCTTC. Translated: CASSFSYTEQFF.

This clonotype appeared once. This chain connects TRBV30 to TRBJ1-2; 9 nucleotides match TRBD1. CDR1 is GTSNPN, CDR2 SVGIG, per germline (reference sequence). The CDR3 sequence is 13 residues long. V was clipped by 4 bases and J by 4 bases; unmatched bases: 4. The CDR3 loop reads CAWNRGLAYGYTF. CDR3 nucleotides: TGTGCCTGGAACAGGGGGCTGGCCTATGGCTACACCTTC.

The CDR3 sequence is CASSQEPPGTGSNEQFF. Here the CDR3 DNA reads TGTGCCAGCAGCCAAGAACCCCCCGGGACAGGGTCAAATGAGCAGTTCTTC. This sequence joins TRBV3-1 and TRBJ2-1, with 9 nucleotides matching TRBD1. This CDR3 spans 17 amino acids. Germline V CDR1 and CDR2: LGHDT, YNNKEL (reference sequence). The V and J ends lost 0 bases and 7 bases, in that order; junction bases with no gene match: 10.

The chain uses TRBV3-1 and TRBJ2-3; 7 bases agree with TRBD1. The CDR3 sequence is 14 residues long. Germline CDR1 and CDR2: LGHDT and YNNKEL (reference sequence). The V and J ends lost 4 bases and 2 bases, in that order; junction bases with no gene match: 3. CDR3 bases: TGTGCCAGCAGCCTACAGGGGACCACAGATACGCAGTATTTT. Translated: CASSLQGTTDTQYF.

The chain has TRBV12-3 or TRBV12-4 and TRBJ2-3; 11 nucleotides match TRBD2. V lost 6 bases to trimming and J lost 4 bases; unmatched junction nucleotides: 6. The CDR3 length is 15 residues. For the CDR3, the DNA is TGTGCCAGCAGGCTTAGCGGGGGGGCCTCAGATACGCAGTATTTT. Protein product: CASRLSGGASDTQYF.

CDR3 in DNA: TGTGCCAGCAGTCCGCGGACTAGCGGGGGGGCAGATACGCAGTATTTT. Translation: CASSPRTSGGADTQYF. The rearrangement links TRBV12-3 or TRBV12-4 to TRBJ2-3; 15 positions match TRBD2. The CDR3 runs to 16 residues. Unmatched junction bases numbered 4, after V lost 5 bases and J lost 4 bases.

This clonotype showed up just once. V and J are TRBV3-1 and TRBJ2-7; 13 bases match TRBD2. The germline V gene encodes CDR1 LGHDT and CDR2 YNNKEL (reference sequence). The CDR3 is 18 residues long. V shed 3 bases and J 7 bases; nucleotides not matched to a gene: 15. The CDR3 here is CASSHWTSGGSRGGEQYF. In nucleotides, the CDR3 is TGTGCCAGCAGCCATTGGACTAGCGGGGGTTCCCGGGGTGGAGAGCAGTACTTC.

Points on this clonotype: One junction end does not reproduce the germline sequence, and a read error may be involved. CDR3: CASRDTNQPQDF. CDR3 nucleotides: TGTGCCAGCCGGGACACCAATCAGCCCCAGGATTTT. V gene TRBV28 combines with J gene TRBJ1-5, with D tentatively TRBD1 (6 bases). Looked up from germline, CDR1 is MDHEN and CDR2 is SYDVKM. The CDR3 loop spans 12 amino acids.

The chain has TRBV29-1 and TRBJ2-6; 8 nucleotides align to TRBD1. This CDR3 region has 17 residues. Unmatched junction bases numbered 10, after V lost 3 bases and J lost 3 bases. Germline V gene sequence: CDR1 SQVTM, CDR2 ANQGSEA. The CDR3 coding sequence is TGCAGCGTTGAGGTCCCAGGGGGCGCGTATGGGGCCAACGTCCTGACTTTC. The encoded protein is CSVEVPGGAYGANVLTF.

The genes are TRBV10-3 and TRBJ1-6; 8 bases are shared with TRBD1. The CDR3 consists of 14 residues. V lost 4 bases and J lost 8; bases outside the gene matches: 4. Germline CDR1 reads ENHRY; CDR2 reads SYGVKD. The DNA for the CDR3 is TGTGCCATCAGTGGGCCGGGACAGGATTCACCCCTCCACTTT. Translated, it gives CAISGPGQDSPLHF.

The rearrangement uses TRBV18 and TRBJ2-1; tentatively, D is TRBD2 (6 bases). The V end was cut by 2 bases, the J end by 5 bases, with 25 bases between. The CDR3 spans 19 residues. From germline, CDR1 is KGHSH and CDR2 LQKENI. This CDR3 reads CASSPTRSRGESVNNEQFF. The DNA of the CDR3 is TGTGCCAGCTCACCAACACGCAGCCGCGGGGAGTCGGTTAACAATGAGCAGTTCTTC.

This clonotype occurred once. The chain links TRBV4-2 to TRBJ2-5; 10 bases map to TRBD2. This CDR3 region has 15 residues. Germline assignment: CDR1 LGHNA and CDR2 YNFKEQ. After removal of 5 bases from V and 4 bases from J, the junction contained 7 bases not matched to a gene. CDR3 amino acids: CASSGSGRLGETQYF. The CDR3 coding sequence is TGTGCCAGCAGCGGTAGCGGGAGGCTTGGAGAGACCCAGTACTTC.

The J gene is TRBJ1-1, the V gene TRBV19; D remains ambiguous. Germline V lookup: CDR1 LNHDA, CDR2 SQIVND (reference sequence). CDR3 size: 12 residues. V lost 6 bases to trimming and J lost 5 bases, with 10 bases between them. The CDR3 region has the DNA TGTGCCAGTAGGGCTTCTCGGACTGAAGCTTTCTTT. Its protein product is CASRASRTEAFF.

This chain uses TRBV28 with TRBJ2-6; D is unclear. This CDR3 comprises 14 residues. CDR1 is MDHEN, CDR2 SYDVKM, per germline. Trimming pared 8 bases from V and 0 bases from J, leaving 8 bases between. The CDR3 nucleotides read TGTGCCAGCCAGCGAACCTCTGGGGCCAACGTCCTGACTTTC. Its translation is CASQRTSGANVLTF. The whole variable domain, remainder taken from reference TRBV28 and TRBJ2-6, is DVKVTQSSRYLVKRTGEKVFLECVQDMDHENMFWYRQDPGLGLRLIYFSYDVKMKEKGDIPEGYSVSREKKERFSLILESASTNQTSMYLCASQRTSGANVLTFGAGSRLTVL.

This clonotype was counted once. V is TRBV20-1 and J is TRBJ2-3; D perhaps matches TRBD2 (5 bases). Trimming cost V 3 bases and J 4 bases, with 8 bases left between them. From germline, CDR1 is DFQATT and CDR2 SNEGSKA (reference sequence). The CDR3 has 12 residues. CDR3 protein: CSARSAADTQYF. The CDR3 nucleotides are TGCAGTGCTAGGTCAGCGGCAGATACGCAGTATTTT.

The chain employs TRBV18 and TRBJ2-3; D is unclear. Germline CDR1 is KGHSH and CDR2 is LQKENI. This CDR3 contains 16 residues. V was trimmed by 2 bases and J by 1 base, leaving 13 bases between them. CDR3 bases: TGTGCCAGCTCACCAGGGGAAGGCGGACGCACAGATACGCAGTATTTT. It is translated as CASSPGEGGRTDTQYF.

The chain has TRBV3-1 and TRBJ2-5; D unresolved. Germline CDR1 reads LGHDT; CDR2 reads YNNKEL (reference sequence). This CDR3 is 12 amino acids long. V was clipped by 8 bases and J by 4 bases, with 11 bases between them. The CDR3 loop is CASGRLRETQYF. CDR3 nucleotide sequence: TGTGCCAGCGGACGTTTACGAGAGACCCAGTACTTC.

The chain recombines TRBV19 with TRBJ1-1; 8 positions agree with TRBD1. V lost 5 bases, J lost 5 bases, and 4 bases stayed unmatched. CDR1 LNHDA and CDR2 SQIVND come from the germline V gene (reference sequence). The CDR3 has 13 amino acids. CDR3 protein: CASSVTGGTEAFF. Here the CDR3 DNA reads TGTGCCAGTAGTGTCACAGGGGGAACTGAAGCTTTCTTT. Supplemented by reference TRBV19 and TRBJ1-1, the full variable domain reads DGGITQSPKYLFRKEGQNVTLSCEQNLNHDAMYWYRQDPGQGLRLIYYSQIVNDFQKGDIAEGYSVSREKKESFPLTVTSAQKNPTAFYLCASSVTGGTEAFFGQGTRLTVV.

This clonotype was counted a single time. The chain couples TRBV4-1 to TRBJ2-7; D is ambiguous. CDR3 length: 15 residues. CDR1 is MGHRA, CDR2 YSYEKL, per germline. V was cut by 0 bases and J by 2 bases, with 11 bases left in between. The CDR3 region has the DNA TGCGCCAGCAGCCAAGATCGGACCGCAGCCTACGAGCAGTACTTC. It translates to CASSQDRTAAYEQYF.

The J gene is TRBJ2-5, the V gene TRBV9; the match to TRBD1 covers 11 bases. The CDR3 length is 13 residues. Germline V gene data show CDR1 as SGDLS and CDR2 as YYNGEE. V was clipped by 6 bases and J by 3 bases; unmatched bases: 1. In DNA, the CDR3 is TGTGCCAGCAAGGGACAGGGGGAAGAGACCCAGTACTTC. This translates into CASKGQGEETQYF.

This chain connects TRBV20-1 to TRBJ1-5, with 9 bases matching TRBD1. The V gene end was trimmed by 6 bases and the J gene end by 3 bases; junction bases not matched to a gene: 6. The CDR3 sequence is 14 residues long. CDR1 and CDR2 from the germline V gene are DFQATT and SNEGSKA (reference sequence). The CDR3: CSAPGTGINQPQHF. In nucleotides, the CDR3 is TGCAGTGCCCCCGGGACAGGGATCAATCAGCCCCAGCATTTT.

The V gene is TRBV20-1, the J gene TRBJ2-6, with a possible D match to TRBD1 (6 bases). There are 18 residues in the CDR3. The V end was cut by 0 bases, the J end by 1 base, with 16 bases between. The germline V gene encodes CDR1 DFQATT and CDR2 SNEGSKA (reference sequence). The CDR3 DNA reads as TGCAGTGCTAGAGACCACAGGGAAGTGAGGTCTGGGGCCAACGTCCTGACTTTC. Translation gives CSARDHREVRSGANVLTF.

The chain is built from TRBV2 and TRBJ1-5; the D is unclear. Germline lookup yields CDR1 SNHLY and CDR2 FYNNEI. Trimming cost V 6 bases and J 2 bases, with 5 bases left between them. This CDR3 spans 12 amino acids. The CDR3 nucleotides read TGTGCCAGCAGGGACGGCAATCAGCCCCAGCATTTT. As protein: CASRDGNQPQHF.

V gene TRBV19 combines with J gene TRBJ1-2; D remains ambiguous. CDR3 length: 11 amino acids. Trimming took off 5 bases at V and 4 bases at J, with 5 bases between the two ends. The germline V gene has CDR1 LNHDA and CDR2 SQIVND (reference sequence). The CDR3, as DNA: TGTGCCAGTAGTCTGCCCTATGGCTACACCTTC. It specifies CASSLPYGYTF.

This clonotype was observed once. The V and J genes are TRBV7-9 and TRBJ2-1, with no clear D. This CDR3 is 10 amino acids long. Germline CDR1 and CDR2: SEHNR and FQNEAQ (reference sequence). The V gene lost 4 bases and the J gene lost 7 bases, with 2 bases spanning the gap. The CDR3 DNA reads as TGTGCCAGCAGCTCGAATGAGCAGTTCTTC. Translated: CASSSNEQFF. Supplemented by reference TRBV7-9 and TRBJ2-1, the full variable domain reads DTGVSQNPRHKITKRGQNVTFRCDPISEHNRLYWYRQTLGQGPEFLTYFQNEAQLEKSRLLSDRFSAERPKGSFSTLEIQRTEQGDSAMYLCASSSNEQFFGPGTRLTVL.

This chain joins TRBV28 and TRBJ2-4; 10 bases are a match to TRBD2. Germline assignment: CDR1 MDHEN and CDR2 SYDVKM. With 4 bases clipped from V and 0 bases from J, the junction kept 6 bases outside the gene matches. This CDR3 is 17 amino acids long. CDR3 region: CASSSPASGGAKNIQYF. The CDR3 region has the DNA TGTGCCAGCAGTTCCCCCGCTAGCGGGGGAGCCAAAAACATTCAGTACTTC.

This chain connects TRBV20-1 to TRBJ2-1, with D possibly matching TRBD1 (6 bases). Germline V gives CDR1 DFQATT, CDR2 SNEGSKA (reference sequence). The CDR3 has 13 amino acids. Trimming left V 5 bases short and J 4 bases short, with 12 bases between. In nucleotides, the CDR3 is TGCAGTGCTCGGGACACTGAGTACAATGAGCAGTTCTTC. Translation: CSARDTEYNEQFF.